A single sample is the source of the 18 T cell receptor beta chains below, sequenced in a study of blood T cell repertoires in COVID-19. Assay: immunoSEQ multiplex PCR; the TCRdb copy retains only in-frame clones and omits some. The sample has about 220,000 clones, 90% seen once. Input material: PBMCs or T cells enriched from blood (not recorded which). The receptor source for this set is a man between 25 and 39 years old who had been exposed to COVID-19.

The chain combines TRBV5-4 with TRBJ2-3, with 8 bases matching TRBD1. The CDR3 spans 14 residues. Looked up from germline, CDR1 is SGHNT and CDR2 is YYREEE (reference sequence). V was pared by 4 bases and J by 6 bases, with 7 bases of the junction left unmatched. The CDR3 reads CASSRTGSGDTQYF. The CDR3 region has the DNA TGTGCCAGCAGCCGGACAGGGTCGGGGGATACGCAGTATTTT.

V usage is TRBV29-1 and J usage is TRBJ1-2; 7 positions agree with TRBD1. This CDR3 region has 13 residues. Germline loops: CDR1 SQVTM, CDR2 ANQGSEA. The J segment lost 4 bases and the V segment lost 6 bases, leaving 8 bases of the junction unmatched. CDR3 in amino acids: CSVGDRVGYGYTF. CDR3 in DNA: TGCAGCGTAGGTGACAGGGTAGGCTATGGCTACACCTTC.

The table lists this clone with a few counts. The chain carries TRBV12-5 and TRBJ2-2, with D hard to call. Trimming stripped 0 bases from V and 6 bases from J, with 8 bases between. Germline lookup yields CDR1 LGHNT and CDR2 FRNRAP. This CDR3 is built from 14 residues. Here the CDR3 reads CASGLVVGAGELFF. The CDR3 DNA is TGTGCTAGTGGTTTGGTAGTGGGCGCCGGGGAGCTGTTTTTT.

The chain uses TRBV30 and TRBJ1-1, with a tentative D call TRBD1 (5 bases). The V end lost 1 base, the J end lost 6 bases, and 9 bases lay between the germline ends. Germline CDR1 reads GTSNPN; CDR2 reads SVGIG (reference sequence). The CDR3 has 12 residues. The CDR3: CAWSAMTAEAFF. CDR3 nucleotides: TGTGCCTGGAGTGCTATGACAGCTGAAGCTTTCTTT.

This sequence joins TRBV5-1 and TRBJ1-2, with 7 bases that match TRBD1. Unmatched junction bases numbered 11, after V lost 0 bases and J lost 12 bases. CDR3 length: 14 residues. Germline CDR1 is SGHRS and CDR2 is YFSETQ. The CDR3 loop is CASSLEGQPGWDTF. The DNA of the CDR3 is TGCGCCAGCAGCTTGGAGGGACAGCCAGGATGGGACACCTTC. Looking up the rest from reference TRBV5-1 and TRBJ1-2 gives the full variable domain: KAGVTQTPRYLIKTRGQQVTLSCSPISGHRSVSWYQQTPGQGLQFLFEYFSETQRNKGNFPGRFSGRQFSNSRSEMNVSTLELGDSALYLCASSLEGQPGWDTFGSGTRLTVV.

The CDR3 loop is CAISESPYEQYF. The CDR3 DNA reads TGTGCCATCAGTGAGTCTCCTTACGAGCAGTACTTC. The J gene is TRBJ2-7, the V gene TRBV10-3; D unclear. V was pared by 0 bases and J by 4 bases, with 4 bases between. The CDR3 consists of 12 residues. Germline CDR1 is ENHRY and CDR2 is SYGVKD.

The rearrangement joins TRBV7-9 to TRBJ2-1, with 8 positions matching TRBD2. Germline V gives CDR1 SEHNR, CDR2 FQNEAQ (reference sequence). The CDR3 has 16 amino acids. With 4 bases clipped from V and 6 bases from J, the junction kept 11 bases outside the gene matches. The CDR3 bases are TGTGCCAGCAGCTCCCAGACTAGCGTACCGCTCAATGAGCAGTTCTTC. The encoded protein is CASSSQTSVPLNEQFF.

This clone was found once. The chain uses TRBV30 and TRBJ1-4, with no clear D. The germline V and J ends were trimmed by 6 bases and 8 bases, with 25 bases remaining between them. Germline loops: CDR1 GTSNPN, CDR2 SVGIG (reference sequence). The length of the CDR3 is 16 residues. This CDR3 is CACSTILGIRVEKLFF. For the CDR3, the DNA is TGTGCCTGTTCTACCATACTCGGAATCCGGGTCGAAAAACTGTTTTTT. Variable domain in full (rest from reference TRBV30 and TRBJ1-4): SQTIHQWPATLVQPVGSPLSLECTVEGTSNPNLYWYRQAAGRGLQLLFYSVGIGQISSEVPQNLSASRPQDRQFILSSKKLLLSDSGFYLCACSTILGIRVEKLFFGSGTQLSVL.

The chain has TRBV5-4 and TRBJ2-3; 10 nucleotides match TRBD2. The V gene end was trimmed by 4 bases and the J gene end by 3 bases; junction bases not matched to a gene: 5. This CDR3 has 15 amino acids. In germline, CDR1 is SGHNT, CDR2 YYREEE (reference sequence). CDR3 DNA sequence: TGTGCCAGCAGCGCTTTAGCGGGGGGTACAGATACGCAGTATTTT. Translated: CASSALAGGTDTQYF.

The genes are TRBV5-1 and TRBJ2-5; possible D gene TRBD2, 5 bases. The ends were cut back, 4 bases at V and 4 bases at J, with 14 bases in the middle. CDR1 and CDR2 (germline): SGHRS, YFSETQ. This CDR3 comprises 14 residues. CDR3 sequence: CASSKYTSTETQYF. The CDR3 DNA is TGCGCCAGCAGCAAATACACTAGTACAGAGACCCAGTACTTC.

The J gene is TRBJ1-5, the V gene TRBV19; no definite D call. Germline V gene data show CDR1 as LNHDA and CDR2 as SQIVND (reference sequence). CDR3 size: 15 residues. Trimming removed 0 bases at V and 6 bases at J, with 12 bases between. CDR3 in DNA: TGTGCCAGTAGTATAGATAAAGATCTCGGTCAGCCCCAGCATTTT. It codes for CASSIDKDLGQPQHF.

The rearrangement links TRBV12-3 or TRBV12-4 to TRBJ1-2, with D uncertain. V was clipped by 5 bases and J by 7 bases, with 14 bases between them. The CDR3 contains 13 residues. The CDR3 region is CASSHLLGSGYTF. The CDR3 DNA reads TGTGCCAGCAGTCACCTCTTGGGGAGTGGCTACACCTTC.

The J gene is TRBJ1-6, the V gene TRBV5-4; the D is unclear. The CDR3 sequence is 15 residues long. V was shortened by 0 bases and J by 4 bases, with 8 bases between the two germline ends. Looked up from germline, CDR1 is SGHNT and CDR2 is YYREEE (reference sequence). The CDR3 DNA follows: TGTGCCAGCAGCTTGGCCAGAGGATATAATTCACCCCTCCACTTT. This translates into CASSLARGYNSPLHF.

This clone was recorded only once. The chain links TRBV7-6 to TRBJ2-5, with TRBD2 identical over 11 bases. With V trimmed by 4 bases and J by 4 bases, 11 bases remained unmatched. The germline gives CDR1 SGHVS, CDR2 FNYEAQ. This CDR3 is 17 amino acids long. The CDR3 spells CASSSPLSGLAAETQYF. Here the CDR3 DNA reads TGTGCCAGCAGCTCGCCGTTGTCGGGACTAGCGGCAGAGACCCAGTACTTC.

Comment on this clone: Other DNA sequences within the sample encode an identical CDR3. The V and J genes are TRBV5-1 and TRBJ2-2, with D unresolved. This CDR3 contains 13 residues. Germline assignment: CDR1 SGHRS and CDR2 YFSETQ. V was cut by 0 bases and J by 4 bases, with 4 bases left in between. CDR3 coding DNA: TGCGCCAGCAGCTTGGACGGCACCGGGGAGCTGTTTTTT. Its protein product is CASSLDGTGELFF.

The chain employs TRBV12-5 and TRBJ2-3; TRBD2 matches 10 bases. J was trimmed by 5 bases and V by 4 bases; bases with no gene match: 9. Germline V lookup: CDR1 LGHNT, CDR2 FRNRAP. The CDR3 contains 16 residues. CDR3 region: CASGWGAGGQRDTQYF. The CDR3 nucleotides read TGTGCTAGTGGTTGGGGAGCGGGGGGGCAGAGAGATACGCAGTATTTT.

V usage is TRBV4-3 and J usage is TRBJ2-1; possibly TRBD1 for D (6 bases). The germline V and J ends were trimmed by 4 bases and 0 bases, with 13 bases remaining between them. Germline V CDR1 and CDR2: LGHNA, YSLEER. The CDR3 spans 16 residues. In DNA form, the CDR3 reads TGCGCCAGCAGCCCTCGGGACAAGAGCTCCTACAATGAGCAGTTCTTC. Translation gives CASSPRDKSSYNEQFF.

The CDR3 here is CASSISEGAFQPQHF. The CDR3, as DNA: TGTGCCAGTAGTATCTCGGAGGGGGCTTTCCAGCCCCAGCATTTT. The chain combines TRBV19 with TRBJ1-5; TRBD1 agrees at 7 bases. The V gene's germline CDR1 is LNHDA and CDR2 SQIVND (reference sequence). The CDR3 spans 15 residues. The junction had 9 bases not matched to a gene; V was cut back by 3 bases and J by 7 bases. Drawing the rest from reference TRBV19 and TRBJ1-5, the complete variable domain is DGGITQSPKYLFRKEGQNVTLSCEQNLNHDAMYWYRQDPGQGLRLIYYSQIVNDFQKGDIAEGYSVSREKKESFPLTVTSAQKNPTAFYLCASSISEGAFQPQHFGDGTRLSIL.